Listed below are T cell receptor beta chains from one sample, sequenced in a study of spatial heterogeneity in lung cancer. In TCRdb, the 5' RACE reads were re-called with MiXCR into one record per CDR3 protein. This table has roughly 19,000 distinct CDR3 sequences, roughly 6% appearing once. The starting material was lung tumor tissue, obtained at surgery. The receptor set was obtained from a female donor with early-stage non-small cell lung cancer. CDR3s include the opening cysteine and the closing phenylalanine or tryptophan. The D gene is left open where the match is weak. Size values are once, few and many counts, or a class for expanded clones, and some rows have none.

j_call	v_call	d_call	clone_size	cdr3_aa
TRBJ1-4	TRBV5-1	-	many	CASSAGRGNEKLFF
TRBJ2-1	TRBV2	-	many	CASSLLVLRDEQFF
TRBJ2-1	TRBV18	-	few	CASSPPSPGYNEQFF
TRBJ1-5	TRBV15	-	many	CATSRDTDRGNQPQHF
TRBJ1-3	TRBV10-3	-	many	CAISGSGPSSGNTIYF
TRBJ2-5	TRBV2	TRBD1	many	CASRDRAETQYF
TRBJ2-7	TRBV20-1	TRBD1	-	CSARRDRGYEQYF
TRBJ2-7	TRBV20-1	-	many	CSAPGEISYEQYF
TRBJ2-1	TRBV6-2/TRBV6-3	TRBD2	many	CASSYSILAGINEQFF
TRBJ2-1	TRBV5-1	TRBD2	many	CASSLALAGEGEQFF
TRBJ2-1	TRBV11-2	TRBD2	many	CASSRTAGNSYNEQFF
TRBJ2-7	TRBV7-8	-	many	CASSLSRAGLEQYF
TRBJ2-1	TRBV7-2	TRBD2	many	CASSITSGSYNEQFF